This entry features one TCR beta chain sequence. Repertoires were generated with immunoSEQ multiplex PCR, while TCRdb's copy carries only in-frame clones and drops some. Of about 120,000 clones in the sample, 86% were seen once. These data originate in a study of blood T cell repertoires in COVID-19. The V end lost 4 bases, the J end lost 2 bases, and 15 bases lay between the germline ends. CDR3 size: 15 residues. V usage is TRBV5-3 and J usage is TRBJ2-5; D perhaps matches TRBD1 (6 bases). TRBV5-3 is marked as an open reading frame, function uncertain. Sequencing used peripheral blood. The clonotype comes from a man aged 70 or older who had recovered from COVID-19. The CDR3 DNA reads TGTGCCAGAAGCCCGGTCGGACAGATGCAAGAGACCCAGTACTTC. This sequence encodes CARSPVGQMQETQYF.